A selection of T cell receptor beta chains follows, all from one sample in a study of cytomegalovirus exposure and HLA in healthy donors. Sequencing was performed with immunoSEQ multiplex PCR; in TCRdb, only in-frame clones are kept and a portion is missing. Here the sample spans 150,000 to 200,000 clones, roughly 85% being singletons. The specimen sequenced was PBMCs. The receptors come from a man aged 18 to 29 in good health and CMV-seropositive. CDR3s include the opening cysteine and the closing phenylalanine or tryptophan. The D gene is left open where the match is weak. Size values are once, few and many counts, or a class for expanded clones, and some rows have none.

>TRBJ2-3|.|TRBD2|TRBV5-6
CASSSGLAPYTDTQYF
TGTGCCAGCAGCTCGGGACTAGCGCCTTACACAGATACGCAGTATTTT
>TRBJ1-1|.|.|TRBV7-2
CASSLASENTEAFF
TGTGCCAGCAGCTTAGCTTCAGAAAACACTGAAGCTTTCTTT
>TRBJ2-7|.|.|TRBV9
CASSVGSGKEQYF
TGTGCCAGCAGCGTTGGTTCGGGGAAGGAGCAGTACTTC
>TRBJ2-7|.|.|TRBV7-9
CASSLGYRDSYEQYF
TGTGCCAGCAGCTTAGGCTACAGGGATTCCTACGAGCAGTACTTC
>TRBJ1-2|once|.|TRBV5-4
CASSQVPYSNYGYTF
TGTGCCAGCAGCCAGGTCCCTTATTCTAACTATGGCTACACCTTC
>TRBJ1-5|.|.|TRBV5-6
CASSLYGGSGNQPQHF
TGTGCCAGCAGCTTGTACGGGGGTAGTGGCAATCAGCCCCAGCATTTT
>TRBJ2-7|.|.|TRBV7-9
CASSLAPRTEHSYEQYF
TGTGCCAGCAGCTTAGCGCCCCGGACAGAGCACTCCTACGAGCAGTACTTC
>TRBJ1-3|.|TRBD1|TRBV6-4
CASKFFGQGLFSGNTIYF
TGTGCCAGCAAATTTTTCGGACAGGGGTTGTTCTCTGGAAACACCATATATTTT
>TRBJ2-4|.|TRBD2|TRBV30
CALQTRLAGGLAKNIQYF
TGTGCCTTACAGACTCGCCTAGCGGGGGGGCTAGCCAAAAACATTCAGTACTTC
>TRBJ2-7|once|.|TRBV10-3
CAISAGTFAYEQYF
TGTGCCATCAGTGCTGGGACATTCGCCTACGAGCAGTACTTC
>TRBJ1-4|.|.|TRBV27
CASSPRGGEKLFF
TGTGCCAGCAGCCCCAGGGGTGGCGAAAAACTGTTTTTT
>TRBJ1-2|.|TRBD1|TRBV7-2
CASSLGTGANYGYTF
TGTGCCAGCAGCTTAGGGACAGGGGCTAACTATGGCTACACCTTC
>TRBJ2-3|.|TRBD2|TRBV7-6
CASSLFGTSEADTQYF
TGTGCCAGCAGCTTATTCGGGACTAGTGAGGCAGATACGCAGTATTTT
>TRBJ2-1|.|TRBD1|TRBV9
CASSAGTGFYNEQFF
TGTGCCAGCAGCGCCGGGACAGGATTTTACAATGAGCAGTTCTTC
>TRBJ1-1|.|TRBD1|TRBV5-5
CASSNTQGGSTEAFF
TGTGCCAGCAGCAACACACAGGGGGGTAGCACTGAAGCTTTCTTT
>TRBJ1-1|few|.|TRBV6-6
CASSYGPWVTEAFF
TGTGCCAGCAGTTATGGGCCCTGGGTCACTGAAGCTTTCTTT
>TRBJ2-3|.|TRBD2|TRBV19
CVTAERGPWDTQYF
TGTGTCACTGCTGAGCGGGGACCTTGGGATACGCAGTATTTT
>TRBJ2-7|.|TRBD2|TRBV10-3
CAIRPAGSYEQYF
TGTGCCATCAGGCCAGCGGGGTCCTACGAGCAGTACTTC
>TRBJ2-6|.|.|TRBV5-1
CASSAGQTSGANVLTF
TGCGCCAGCAGCGCGGGACAGACGTCTGGGGCCAACGTCCTGACTTTC
>TRBJ1-6|.|TRBD1|TRBV10-2
CASRRQGSNSPLHF
TGCGCCAGTCGACGACAGGGAAGTAATTCACCCCTCCACTTT
>TRBJ2-7|.|TRBD1|TRBV7-9
CASSLGRTGWHEQYF
TGTGCCAGCAGCTTAGGTAGGACAGGGTGGCACGAGCAGTACTTC
>TRBJ2-2|.|TRBD1|TRBV5-1
CASSLRRAGGFQNTGELFF
TGCGCCAGCAGCTTGCGTCGGGCAGGGGGCTTCCAGAACACCGGGGAGCTGTTTTTT
>TRBJ1-2|.|.|TRBV9
CASSVGSGKQHGYTF
TGTGCCAGCAGCGTAGGTAGCGGAAAACAGCATGGCTACACCTTC
>TRBJ2-7|.|TRBD1|TRBV4-1
CASSQGPTGGITYEQYF
TGCGCCAGCAGCCAAGGACCAACAGGGGGTATAACCTACGAGCAGTACTTC